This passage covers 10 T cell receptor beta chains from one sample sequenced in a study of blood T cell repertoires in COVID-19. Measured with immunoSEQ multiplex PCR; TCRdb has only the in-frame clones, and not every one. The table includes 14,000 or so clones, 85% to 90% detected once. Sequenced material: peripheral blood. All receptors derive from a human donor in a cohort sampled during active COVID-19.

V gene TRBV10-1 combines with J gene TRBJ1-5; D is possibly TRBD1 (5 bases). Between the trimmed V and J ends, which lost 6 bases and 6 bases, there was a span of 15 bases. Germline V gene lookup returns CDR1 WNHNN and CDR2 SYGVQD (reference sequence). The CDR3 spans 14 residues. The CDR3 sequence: CASRRQGNRQPQHF. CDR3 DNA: TGCGCCAGCAGGAGGCAGGGCAATCGTCAGCCCCAGCATTTT.

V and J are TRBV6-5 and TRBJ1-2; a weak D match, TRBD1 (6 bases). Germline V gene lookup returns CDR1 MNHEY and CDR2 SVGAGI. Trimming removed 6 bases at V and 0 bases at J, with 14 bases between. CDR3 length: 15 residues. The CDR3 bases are TGTGCCAGCAGCAAGAACAGGGATGCTAACTATGGCTACACCTTC. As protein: CASSKNRDANYGYTF.

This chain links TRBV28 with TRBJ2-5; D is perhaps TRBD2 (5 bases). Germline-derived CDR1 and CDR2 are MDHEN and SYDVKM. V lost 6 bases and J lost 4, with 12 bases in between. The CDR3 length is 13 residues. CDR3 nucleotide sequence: TGTGCCAGCAGGCTACTAGGGCGAGAGACCCAGTACTTC. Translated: CASRLLGRETQYF.

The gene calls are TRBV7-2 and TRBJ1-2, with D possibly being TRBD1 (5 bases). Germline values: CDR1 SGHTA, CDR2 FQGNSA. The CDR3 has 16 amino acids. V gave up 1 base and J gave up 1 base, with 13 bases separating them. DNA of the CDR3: TGTGCCAGCAGCTTAGACTTGGGGCGGCATAACTATGGCTACACCTTC. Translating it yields CASSLDLGRHNYGYTF.

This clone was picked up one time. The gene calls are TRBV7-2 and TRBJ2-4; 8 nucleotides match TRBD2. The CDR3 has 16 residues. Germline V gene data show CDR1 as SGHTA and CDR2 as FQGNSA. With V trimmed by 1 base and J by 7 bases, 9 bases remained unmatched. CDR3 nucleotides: TGTGCCAGCAGCTTAGAGGCGGGAGGTTCTGGGAACATTCAGTACTTC. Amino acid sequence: CASSLEAGGSGNIQYF.

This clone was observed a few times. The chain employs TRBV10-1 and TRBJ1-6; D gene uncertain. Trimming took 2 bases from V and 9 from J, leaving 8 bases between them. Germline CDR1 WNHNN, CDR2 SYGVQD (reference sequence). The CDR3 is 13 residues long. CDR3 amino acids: CASSEGTGSPLHF. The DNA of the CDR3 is TGCGCCAGCAGTGAGGGAACGGGTTCACCCCTCCACTTT.

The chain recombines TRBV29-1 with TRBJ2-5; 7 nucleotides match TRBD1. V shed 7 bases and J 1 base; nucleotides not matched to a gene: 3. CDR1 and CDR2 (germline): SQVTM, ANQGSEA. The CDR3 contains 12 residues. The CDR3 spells CSGGTVQETQYF. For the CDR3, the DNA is TGCAGCGGTGGGACAGTCCAAGAGACCCAGTACTTC.

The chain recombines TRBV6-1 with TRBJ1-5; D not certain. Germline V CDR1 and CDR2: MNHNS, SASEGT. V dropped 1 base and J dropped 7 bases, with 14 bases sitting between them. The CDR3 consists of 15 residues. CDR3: CASSEGAGGSQPQHF. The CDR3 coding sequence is TGTGCCAGCAGTGAAGGCGCGGGAGGGAGCCAGCCCCAGCATTTT.

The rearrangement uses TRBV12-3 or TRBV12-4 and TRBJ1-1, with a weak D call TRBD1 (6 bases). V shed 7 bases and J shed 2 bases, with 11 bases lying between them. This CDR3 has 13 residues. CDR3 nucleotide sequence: TGTGCCAGCACCAAGGACAGCAACACTGAAGCTTTCTTT. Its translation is CASTKDSNTEAFF.

The CDR3: CASSISSGIFNEQFF. Here the CDR3 DNA reads TGTGCCAGTAGTATTTCTAGCGGGATATTCAATGAGCAGTTCTTC. The rearrangement joins TRBV19 to TRBJ2-1; the match to TRBD2 covers 9 bases. Looked up from germline, CDR1 is LNHDA and CDR2 is SQIVND (reference sequence). The CDR3 is 15 amino acids. Trimming took 3 bases from V and 6 from J; bases not matched to a gene: 6.